This T cell receptor beta chain was observed in a study of early T cells in non-severe SARS-CoV-2 infection. TCRdb redid the calling of the 5' RACE reads with MiXCR, one entry per CDR3 protein. The sample has 85,000 to 90,000 distinct CDR3 sequences; about 14% are singletons. The CDR3 runs to 15 residues. The germline CDR1 and CDR2 sequences are SEHNR and FQNEAQ (reference sequence). Trimming cost V 5 bases and J 6 bases, with 18 bases left between them. Sequencing used whole blood. This chain joins TRBV7-9 and TRBJ2-3; possible D gene TRBD2, 5 bases. The TCR was taken from an adult who was a healthcare worker with PCR-confirmed SARS-CoV-2 infection or an uninfected control (not recorded which). DNA of the CDR3: TGTGCCAGCAGCCCCCCCATGGGGAGCGCGGATACGCAGTATTTT. This translates into CASSPPMGSADTQYF.